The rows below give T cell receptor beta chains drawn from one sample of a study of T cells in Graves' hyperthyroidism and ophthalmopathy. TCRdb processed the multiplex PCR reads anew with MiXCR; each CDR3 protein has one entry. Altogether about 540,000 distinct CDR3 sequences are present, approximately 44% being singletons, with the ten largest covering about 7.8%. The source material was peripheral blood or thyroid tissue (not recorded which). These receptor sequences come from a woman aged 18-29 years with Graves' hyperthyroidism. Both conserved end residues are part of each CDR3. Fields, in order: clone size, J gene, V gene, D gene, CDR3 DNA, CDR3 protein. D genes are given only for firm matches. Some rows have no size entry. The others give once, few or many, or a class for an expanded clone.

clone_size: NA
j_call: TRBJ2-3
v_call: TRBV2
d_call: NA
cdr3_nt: TGTGCCAGCAGACTCGGGACATTTTACACAGATACGCAGTATTTT
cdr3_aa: CASRLGTFYTDTQYF

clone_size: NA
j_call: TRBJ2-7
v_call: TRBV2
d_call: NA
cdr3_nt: TGTGCCAGCAGTCCAGCCCTATCCTACGAGCAGTACTTC
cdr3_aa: CASSPALSYEQYF

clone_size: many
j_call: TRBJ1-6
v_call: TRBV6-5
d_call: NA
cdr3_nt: TGTGCCAGCAGTTACTCCGGGCGGAATTCACCCCTCCACTTT
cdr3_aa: CASSYSGRNSPLHF

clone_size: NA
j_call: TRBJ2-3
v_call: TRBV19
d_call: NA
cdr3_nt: TGTGCCAGTAGTACCCCTGGGGGGCGAGACAGGTCGCAGTATTTT
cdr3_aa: CASSTPGGRDRSQYF

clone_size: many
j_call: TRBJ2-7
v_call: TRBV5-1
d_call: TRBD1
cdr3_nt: TGCGCCAGCAGCTTGGTGACAGGGGGCGAGTACGAGCAGTACTTC
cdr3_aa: CASSLVTGGEYEQYF

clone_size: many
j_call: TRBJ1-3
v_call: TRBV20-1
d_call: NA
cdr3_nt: TGCAGTGCTAGAGCTCACGTGGCCTCTGGAAACACCATATATTTT
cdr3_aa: CSARAHVASGNTIYF

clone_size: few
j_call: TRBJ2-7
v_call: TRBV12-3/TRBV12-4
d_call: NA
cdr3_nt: TGTGCCAGCAGTTTAACGGGGCCCAGTCTAGCGATAGAGTACGAGCAGTACTTC
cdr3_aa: CASSLTGPSLAIEYEQYF

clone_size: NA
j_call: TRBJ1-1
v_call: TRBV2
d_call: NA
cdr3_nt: TGTGCCACCCTTAAGGATCAGGTCACTGAAGCTTTCTTT
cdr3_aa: CATLKDQVTEAFF

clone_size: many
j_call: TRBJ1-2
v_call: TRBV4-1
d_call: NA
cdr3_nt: TGCGCCAGCAGCCAGATTACCGGGACGGCCGAGGGGGGCTACACCTTC
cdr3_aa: CASSQITGTAEGGYTF

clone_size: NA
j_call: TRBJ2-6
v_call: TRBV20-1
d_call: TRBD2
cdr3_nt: TGCAGTGCGGGGGGGGGACTAGCGGTCTCTGGGGCCAACGTCCTGACTTTC
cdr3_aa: CSAGGGLAVSGANVLTF

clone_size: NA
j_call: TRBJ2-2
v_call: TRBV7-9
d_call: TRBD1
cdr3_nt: TGTGCCAGCAGCCATCGACAGGGGGTGGCCGGGGAGCTGTTTTTT
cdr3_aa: CASSHRQGVAGELFF

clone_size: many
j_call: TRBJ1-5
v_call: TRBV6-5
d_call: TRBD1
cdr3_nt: TGTGCCAGCAGTTACTCGACAGGGTCCGGTCAGCCCCAGCATTTT
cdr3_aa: CASSYSTGSGQPQHF

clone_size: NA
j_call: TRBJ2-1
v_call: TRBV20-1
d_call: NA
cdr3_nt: TGCAGTGCCCAAATCCCTGGGAGGAACTACAATGAGCAGTTCTTC
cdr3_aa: CSAQIPGRNYNEQFF

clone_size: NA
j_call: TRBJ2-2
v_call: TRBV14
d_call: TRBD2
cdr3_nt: TGTGCCAGCAGCGAGACTAGCGGGGTTAGGTTCGGGGAGCTGTTTTTT
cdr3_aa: CASSETSGVRFGELFF

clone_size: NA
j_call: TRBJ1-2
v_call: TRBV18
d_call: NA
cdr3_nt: TGTGCCAGCTCACCGCTCCGTGGCCTGCGGAACTATGGCTACACCTTC
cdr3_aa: CASSPLRGLRNYGYTF

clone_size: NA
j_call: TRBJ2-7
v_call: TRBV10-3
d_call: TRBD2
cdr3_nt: TGTGCCATCAGAGGGACTAGCGGGAGTAGCTGGGCTTTATACTTC
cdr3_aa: CAIRGTSGSSWALYF

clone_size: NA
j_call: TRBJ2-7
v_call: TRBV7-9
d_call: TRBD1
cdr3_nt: TGTGCCAGCAGCGGGAGGACAGGGCCCTACGAGCAGTACTTC
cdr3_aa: CASSGRTGPYEQYF

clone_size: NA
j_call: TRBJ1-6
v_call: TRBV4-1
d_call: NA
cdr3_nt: TGCGCCAGCAGCCAAGTCGGACGGTTCTCACCCCTCCACTTT
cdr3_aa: CASSQVGRFSPLHF

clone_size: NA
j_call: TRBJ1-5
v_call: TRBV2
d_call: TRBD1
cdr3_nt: TGTGCCAGCAGGGGACAGGGCGGCAATCAGCCCCAGCATTTT
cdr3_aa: CASRGQGGNQPQHF

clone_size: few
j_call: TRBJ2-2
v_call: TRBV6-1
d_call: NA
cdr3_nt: TGTGCCAGCAGTGCGCTTTTAGGCCCCGGGGAGCTGTTTTTT
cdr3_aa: CASSALLGPGELFF

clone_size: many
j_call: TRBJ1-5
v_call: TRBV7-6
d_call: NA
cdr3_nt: TGTGCCAGCAGCCCACAGGACGGGGAAGGGAATCAGCCCCAGCATTTT
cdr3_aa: CASSPQDGEGNQPQHF

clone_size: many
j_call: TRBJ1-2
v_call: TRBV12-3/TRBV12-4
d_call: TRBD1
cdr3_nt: TGTGCCAGCAGAATAGGGACAGTAGTTGGCTACACCTTC
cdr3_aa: CASRIGTVVGYTF

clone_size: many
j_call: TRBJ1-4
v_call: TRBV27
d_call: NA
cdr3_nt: TGTGCCAGCAGTTTCGGAAGGGATAATGAAAAACTGTTTTTT
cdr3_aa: CASSFGRDNEKLFF

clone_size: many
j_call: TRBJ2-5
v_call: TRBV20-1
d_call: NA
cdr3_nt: TGCAGTGCTAGAGTCTCCCAAGAGACCCAGTACTTC
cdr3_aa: CSARVSQETQYF

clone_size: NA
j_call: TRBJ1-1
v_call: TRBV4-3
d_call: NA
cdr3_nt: TGCGCCAGCAGCCAAGGTGGAGGGGACACTGAAGCTTTCTTT
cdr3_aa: CASSQGGGDTEAFF

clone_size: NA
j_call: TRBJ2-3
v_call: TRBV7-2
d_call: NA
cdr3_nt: TGTGCCAGCAGCTTAGCGGGTAGCGGCACGGATACGCAGTATTTT
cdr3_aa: CASSLAGSGTDTQYF

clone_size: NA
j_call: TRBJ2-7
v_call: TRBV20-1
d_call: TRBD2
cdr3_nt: TGCAGTGCTGACGGACTAGCGGGCCAGGGGGACGAGCAGTACTTC
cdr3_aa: CSADGLAGQGDEQYF

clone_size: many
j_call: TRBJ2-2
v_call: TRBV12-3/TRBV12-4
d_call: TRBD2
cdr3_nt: TGTGCCAGCAGTCCCTCTACGGCGGGAGTCGGGGAGCTGTTTTTT
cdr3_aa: CASSPSTAGVGELFF

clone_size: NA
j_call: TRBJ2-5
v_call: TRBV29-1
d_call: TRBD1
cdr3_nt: TGCAGCATCCTGACAGGGGGCGCAGGAGAGACCCAGTACTTC
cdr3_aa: CSILTGGAGETQYF

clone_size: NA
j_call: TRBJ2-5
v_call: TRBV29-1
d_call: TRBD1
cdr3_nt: TGCAGCGTTGGCCTGGACAGGGAAGCGGGGACCCAGTACTTC
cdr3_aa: CSVGLDREAGTQYF

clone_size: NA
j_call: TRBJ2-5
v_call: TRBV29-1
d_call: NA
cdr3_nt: TGCAGCTACCGACAATTCCAAGAGACCCAGTACTTC
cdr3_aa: CSYRQFQETQYF

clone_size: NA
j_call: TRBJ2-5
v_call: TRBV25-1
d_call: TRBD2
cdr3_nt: TGTGCCAGCGCCGGGACTAGCGGGAGGGCCCAAAAGACCCAGTACTTC
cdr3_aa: CASAGTSGRAQKTQYF

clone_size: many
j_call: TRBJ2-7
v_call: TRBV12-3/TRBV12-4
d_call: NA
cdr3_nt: TGTGCCAGCAGTTTGTCCGCAACAGCTGGCGGCTCCTACGAGCAGTACTTC
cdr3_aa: CASSLSATAGGSYEQYF

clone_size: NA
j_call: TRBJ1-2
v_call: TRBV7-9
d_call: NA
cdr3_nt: TGTGCCTGGGGGGACCGCTCGGGAGGGGGCTACACCTTC
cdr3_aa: CAWGDRSGGGYTF

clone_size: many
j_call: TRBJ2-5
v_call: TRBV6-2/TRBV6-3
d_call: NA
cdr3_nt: TGTGCCAGCAGAGGAGTTTGGCCGGCGGAGACCCAGTACTTC
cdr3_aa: CASRGVWPAETQYF

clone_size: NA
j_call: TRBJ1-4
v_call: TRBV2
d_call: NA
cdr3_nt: TGTGCCAGCAGCGTGAGGACAGTGGGGAAACTGTTTTTT
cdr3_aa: CASSVRTVGKLFF

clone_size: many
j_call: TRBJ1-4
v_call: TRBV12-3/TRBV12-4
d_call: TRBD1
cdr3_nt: TGTGCCAGCAGACGGACAGGGGGCAGTGAAAAACTGTTTTTT
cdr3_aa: CASRRTGGSEKLFF

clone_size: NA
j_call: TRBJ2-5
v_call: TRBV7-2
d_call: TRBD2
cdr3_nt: TGCGCCAGCAGCCCTACCCAGCGGGAGAACACCGGCGGTAAAGAGACCCAGTACTTC
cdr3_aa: CASSPTQRENTGGKETQYF

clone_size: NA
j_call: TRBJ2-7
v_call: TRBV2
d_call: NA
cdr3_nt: TGTGCTAGTCCTGACCCCGGCAACGAGCAGTACTTC
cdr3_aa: CASPDPGNEQYF

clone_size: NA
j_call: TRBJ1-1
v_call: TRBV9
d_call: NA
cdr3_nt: TGTGCCAGCAGCGTAGACGCATCGGCAGGGGATGACAATGAAGCTTTCTTT
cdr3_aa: CASSVDASAGDDNEAFF

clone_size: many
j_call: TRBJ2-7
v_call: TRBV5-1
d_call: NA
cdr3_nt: TGCGCCAGCAGCGGCGGGTCCTACGAGCAGTACTTC
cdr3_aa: CASSGGSYEQYF

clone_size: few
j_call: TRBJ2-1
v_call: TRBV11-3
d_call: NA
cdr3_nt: TGTGCCAGCAACAATGGCGGCCGGGGTGGGGAGCAGTTCTTC
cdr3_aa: CASNNGGRGGEQFF

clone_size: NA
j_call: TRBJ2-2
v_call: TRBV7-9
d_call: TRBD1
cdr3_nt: TGTGCCAGCAGCTTAGGGACAGGGAAGGCCGGGGAGCTGTTTTTT
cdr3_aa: CASSLGTGKAGELFF

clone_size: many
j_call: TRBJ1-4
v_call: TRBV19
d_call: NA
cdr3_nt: TGTGCCAGTAGTTTCCGCCTAACGGGGAGGGGTAATGAAAAACTGTTTTTT
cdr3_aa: CASSFRLTGRGNEKLFF

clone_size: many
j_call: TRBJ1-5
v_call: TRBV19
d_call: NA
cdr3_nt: TGTGCCAGTAGCTCTTTAGCATGGGAAACTAACCAGCCCCAGCATTTT
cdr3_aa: CASSSLAWETNQPQHF

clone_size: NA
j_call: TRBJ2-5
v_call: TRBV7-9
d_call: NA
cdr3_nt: TGCGCCAGCAGCCAAGAACGGGGGTTTGAGACCCAGTACTTC
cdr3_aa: CASSQERGFETQYF

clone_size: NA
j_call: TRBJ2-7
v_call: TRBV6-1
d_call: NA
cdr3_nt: TGTGCCAGCAGTGAAGCCGGGGTTGGGCAGTACTTC
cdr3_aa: CASSEAGVGQYF

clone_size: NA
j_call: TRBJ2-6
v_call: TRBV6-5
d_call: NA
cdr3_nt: TGTGCCAGCAGTGGAAGCCTGACTTTC
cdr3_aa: CASSGSLTF

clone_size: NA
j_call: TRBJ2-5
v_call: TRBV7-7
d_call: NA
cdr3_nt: TGTGCTAGCAGCAGCGAGGCCCAGGAGACCCAGTACTTC
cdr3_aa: CASSSEAQETQYF

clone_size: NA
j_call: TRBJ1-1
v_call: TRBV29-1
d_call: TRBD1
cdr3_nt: TGCAGCGGCAGGACAGGGTCCTACACTGAAGCTTTCTTT
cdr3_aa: CSGRTGSYTEAFF

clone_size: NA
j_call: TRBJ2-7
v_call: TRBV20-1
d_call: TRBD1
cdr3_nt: TGCAGTGCCAGCAGTAACAGGGGCCACGAGCAGTACTTC
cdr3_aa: CSASSNRGHEQYF

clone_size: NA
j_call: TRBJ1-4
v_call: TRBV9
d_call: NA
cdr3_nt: TGTGCCAGCAGCCCAGTATGGGGCGGTGAAAAACTGTTTTTT
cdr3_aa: CASSPVWGGEKLFF